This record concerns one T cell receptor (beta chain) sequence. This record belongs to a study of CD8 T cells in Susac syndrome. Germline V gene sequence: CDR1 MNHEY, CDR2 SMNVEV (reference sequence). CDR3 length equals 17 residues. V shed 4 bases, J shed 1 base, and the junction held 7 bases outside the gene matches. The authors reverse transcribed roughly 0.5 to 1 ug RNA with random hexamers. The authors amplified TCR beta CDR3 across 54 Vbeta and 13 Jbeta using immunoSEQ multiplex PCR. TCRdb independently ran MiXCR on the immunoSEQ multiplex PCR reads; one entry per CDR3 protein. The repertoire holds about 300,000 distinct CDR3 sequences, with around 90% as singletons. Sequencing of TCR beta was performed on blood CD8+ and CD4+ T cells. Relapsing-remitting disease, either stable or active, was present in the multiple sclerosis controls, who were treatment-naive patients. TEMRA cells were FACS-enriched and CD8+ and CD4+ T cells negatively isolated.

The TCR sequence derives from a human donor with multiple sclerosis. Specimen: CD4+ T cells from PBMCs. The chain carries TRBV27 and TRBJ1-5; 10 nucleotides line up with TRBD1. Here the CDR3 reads CASSYRGQGMSNQPQHF. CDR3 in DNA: TGTGCCAGCAGTTATCGGGGACAGGGGATGAGCAATCAGCCCCAGCATTTT.